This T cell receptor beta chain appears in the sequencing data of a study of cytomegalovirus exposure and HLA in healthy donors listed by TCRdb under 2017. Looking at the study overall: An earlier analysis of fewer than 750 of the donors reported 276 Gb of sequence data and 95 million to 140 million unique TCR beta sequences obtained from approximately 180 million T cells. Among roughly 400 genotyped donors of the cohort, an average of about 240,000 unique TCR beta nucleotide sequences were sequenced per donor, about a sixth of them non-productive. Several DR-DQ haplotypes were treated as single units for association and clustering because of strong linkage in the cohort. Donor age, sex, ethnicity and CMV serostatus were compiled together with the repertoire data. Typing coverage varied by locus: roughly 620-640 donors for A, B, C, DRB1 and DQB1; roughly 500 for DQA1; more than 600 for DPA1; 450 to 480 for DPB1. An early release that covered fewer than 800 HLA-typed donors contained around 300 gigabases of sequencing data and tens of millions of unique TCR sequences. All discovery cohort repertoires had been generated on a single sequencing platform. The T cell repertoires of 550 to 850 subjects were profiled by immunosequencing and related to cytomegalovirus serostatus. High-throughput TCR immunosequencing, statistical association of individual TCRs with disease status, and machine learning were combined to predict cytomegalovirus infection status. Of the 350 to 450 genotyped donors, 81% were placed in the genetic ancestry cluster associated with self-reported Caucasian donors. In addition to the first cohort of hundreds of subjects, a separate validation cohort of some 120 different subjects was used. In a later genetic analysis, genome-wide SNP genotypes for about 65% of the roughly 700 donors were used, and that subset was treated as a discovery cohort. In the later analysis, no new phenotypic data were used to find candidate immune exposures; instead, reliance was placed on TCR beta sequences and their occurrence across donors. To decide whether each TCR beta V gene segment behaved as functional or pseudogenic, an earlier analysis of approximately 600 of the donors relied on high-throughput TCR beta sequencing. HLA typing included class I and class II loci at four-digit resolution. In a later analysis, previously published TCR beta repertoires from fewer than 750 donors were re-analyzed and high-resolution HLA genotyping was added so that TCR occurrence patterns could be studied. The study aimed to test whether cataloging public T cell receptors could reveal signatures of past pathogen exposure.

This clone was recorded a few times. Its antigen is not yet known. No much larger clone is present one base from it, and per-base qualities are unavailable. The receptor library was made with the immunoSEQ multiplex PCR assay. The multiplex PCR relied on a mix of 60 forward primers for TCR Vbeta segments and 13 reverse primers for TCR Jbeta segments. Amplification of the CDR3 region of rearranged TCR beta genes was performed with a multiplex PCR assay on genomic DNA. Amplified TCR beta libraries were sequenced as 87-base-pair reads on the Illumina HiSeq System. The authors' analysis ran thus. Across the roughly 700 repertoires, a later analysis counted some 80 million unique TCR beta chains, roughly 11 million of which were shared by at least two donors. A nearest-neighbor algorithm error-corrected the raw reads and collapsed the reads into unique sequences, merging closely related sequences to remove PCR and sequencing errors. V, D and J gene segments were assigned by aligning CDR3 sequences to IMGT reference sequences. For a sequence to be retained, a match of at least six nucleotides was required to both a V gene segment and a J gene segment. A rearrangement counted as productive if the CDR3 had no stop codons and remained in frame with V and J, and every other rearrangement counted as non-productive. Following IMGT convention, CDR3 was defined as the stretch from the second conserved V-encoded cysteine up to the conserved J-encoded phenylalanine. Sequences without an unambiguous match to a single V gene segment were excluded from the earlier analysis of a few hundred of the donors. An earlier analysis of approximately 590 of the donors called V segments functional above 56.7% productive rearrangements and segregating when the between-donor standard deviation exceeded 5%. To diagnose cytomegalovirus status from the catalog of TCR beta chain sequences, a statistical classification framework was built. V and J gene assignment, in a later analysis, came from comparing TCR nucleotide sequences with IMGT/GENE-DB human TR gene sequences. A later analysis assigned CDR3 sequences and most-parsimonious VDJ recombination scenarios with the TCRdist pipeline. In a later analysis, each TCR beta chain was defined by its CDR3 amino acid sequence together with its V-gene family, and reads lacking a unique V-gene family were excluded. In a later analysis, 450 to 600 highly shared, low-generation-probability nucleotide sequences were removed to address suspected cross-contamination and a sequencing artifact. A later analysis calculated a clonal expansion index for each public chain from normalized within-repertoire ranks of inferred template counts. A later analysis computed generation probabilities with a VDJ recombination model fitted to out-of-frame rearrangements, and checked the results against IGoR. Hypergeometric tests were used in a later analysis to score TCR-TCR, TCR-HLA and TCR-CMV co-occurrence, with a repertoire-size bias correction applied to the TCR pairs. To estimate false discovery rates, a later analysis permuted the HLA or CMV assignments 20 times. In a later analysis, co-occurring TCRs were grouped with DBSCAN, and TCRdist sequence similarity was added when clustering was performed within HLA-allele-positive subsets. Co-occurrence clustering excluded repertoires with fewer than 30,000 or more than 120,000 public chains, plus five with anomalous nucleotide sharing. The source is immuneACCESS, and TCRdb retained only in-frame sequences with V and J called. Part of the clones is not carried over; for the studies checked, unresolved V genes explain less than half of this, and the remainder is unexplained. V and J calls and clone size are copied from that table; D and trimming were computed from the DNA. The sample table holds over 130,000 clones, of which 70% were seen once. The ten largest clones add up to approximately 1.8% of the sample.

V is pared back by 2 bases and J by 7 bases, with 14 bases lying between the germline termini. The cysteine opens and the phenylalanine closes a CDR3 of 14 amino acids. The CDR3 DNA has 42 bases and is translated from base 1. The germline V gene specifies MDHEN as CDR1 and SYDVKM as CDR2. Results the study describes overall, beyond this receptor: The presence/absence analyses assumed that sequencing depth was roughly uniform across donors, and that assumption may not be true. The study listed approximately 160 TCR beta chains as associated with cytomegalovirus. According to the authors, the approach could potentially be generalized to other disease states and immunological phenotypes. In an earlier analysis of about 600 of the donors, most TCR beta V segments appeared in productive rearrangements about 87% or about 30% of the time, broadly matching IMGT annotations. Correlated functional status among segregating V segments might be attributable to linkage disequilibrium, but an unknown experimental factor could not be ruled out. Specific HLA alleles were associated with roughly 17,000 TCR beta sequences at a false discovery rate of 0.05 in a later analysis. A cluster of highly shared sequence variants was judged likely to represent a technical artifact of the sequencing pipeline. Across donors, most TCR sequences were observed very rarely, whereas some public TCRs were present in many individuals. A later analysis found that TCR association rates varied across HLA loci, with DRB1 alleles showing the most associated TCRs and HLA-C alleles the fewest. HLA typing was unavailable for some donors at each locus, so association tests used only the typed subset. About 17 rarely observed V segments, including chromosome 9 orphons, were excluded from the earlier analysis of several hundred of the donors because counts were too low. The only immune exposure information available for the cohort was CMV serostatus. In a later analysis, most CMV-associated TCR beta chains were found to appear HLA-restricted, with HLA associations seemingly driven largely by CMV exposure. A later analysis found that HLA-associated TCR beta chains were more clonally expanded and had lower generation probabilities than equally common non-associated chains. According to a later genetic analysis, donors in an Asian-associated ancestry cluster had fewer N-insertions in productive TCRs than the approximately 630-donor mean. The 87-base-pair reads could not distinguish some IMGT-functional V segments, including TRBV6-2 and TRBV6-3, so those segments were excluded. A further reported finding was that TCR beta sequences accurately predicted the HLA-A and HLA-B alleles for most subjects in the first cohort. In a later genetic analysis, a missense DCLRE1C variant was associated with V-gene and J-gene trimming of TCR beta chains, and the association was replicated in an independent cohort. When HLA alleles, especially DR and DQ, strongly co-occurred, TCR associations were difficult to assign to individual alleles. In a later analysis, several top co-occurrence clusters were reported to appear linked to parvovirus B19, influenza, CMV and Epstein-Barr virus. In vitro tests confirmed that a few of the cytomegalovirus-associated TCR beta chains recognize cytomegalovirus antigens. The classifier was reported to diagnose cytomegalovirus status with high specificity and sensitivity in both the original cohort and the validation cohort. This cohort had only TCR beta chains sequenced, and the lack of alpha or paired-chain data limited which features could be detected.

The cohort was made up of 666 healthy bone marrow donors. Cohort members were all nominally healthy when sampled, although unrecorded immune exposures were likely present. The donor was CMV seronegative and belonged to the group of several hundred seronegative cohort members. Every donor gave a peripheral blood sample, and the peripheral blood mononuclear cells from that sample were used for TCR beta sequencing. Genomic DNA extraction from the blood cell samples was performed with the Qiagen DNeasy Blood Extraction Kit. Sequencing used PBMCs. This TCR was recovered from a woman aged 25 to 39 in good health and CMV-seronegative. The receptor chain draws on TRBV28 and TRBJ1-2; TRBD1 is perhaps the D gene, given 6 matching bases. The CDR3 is CASSLRDNRLGYTF. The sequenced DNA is TGTGCCAGCAGTTTAAGGGACAACCGCCTTGGCTACACCTTC.